A single sample gave rise to the 2 T cell receptor beta chains below, sequenced in a study of cytomegalovirus exposure and HLA in healthy donors. Clones were read by immunoSEQ multiplex PCR, and TCRdb kept only the in-frame ones, dropping some. The sample has tens of thousands of clones; under 95% are singletons. The sample comprised PBMCs. The source is a woman aged 25 to 45 in good health and CMV-seropositive.

The chain combines TRBV11-3 with TRBJ2-7, with TRBD2 as a possible D gene (5 bases). Germline assignment: CDR1 SGHNT and CDR2 YENEEA. Deletions cut 3 bases from V and 3 bases from J, with 9 bases between. There are 13 residues in the CDR3. The DNA of the CDR3 is TGTGCCAGCAGCTTTACCGGGGACTACGAGCAGTACTTC. Its translation: CASSFTGDYEQYF.

The gene calls are TRBV9 and TRBJ2-5; 7 bases are a match to TRBD2. V shed 6 bases, J shed 2 bases, and the junction held 13 bases outside the gene matches. The CDR3 runs 16 residues. Per the germline V gene, CDR1 is SGDLS and CDR2 is YYNGEE. In nucleotides, the CDR3 is TGTGCCAGCACCCCCGGGCCCCTAGCGGTTCAAGAGACCCAGTACTTC. This encodes CASTPGPLAVQETQYF. Using reference TRBV9 and TRBJ2-5 for the parts outside the CDR3, the full variable domain is DSGVTQTPKHLITATGQRVTLRCSPRSGDLSVYWYQQSLDQGLQFLIQYYNGEERAKGNILERFSAQQFPDLHSELNLSSLELGDSALYFCASTPGPLAVQETQYFGPGTRLLVL.